The 8 T cell receptor beta chains below come from one sample, sequenced in a study of identical twins. TCRdb reprocessed the 5' RACE reads with MiXCR, giving one entry per CDR3 protein. The sample consists of under 900,000 distinct CDR3 sequences, 15% to 20% of them appearing once. The same specimen was also included in a second study, on T cells expressing NK-cell markers.

The sample taken for sequencing was PBMCs. Receptor source: a woman aged 18-29 years in good health.

The chain carries TRBV11-3 and TRBJ1-1, with D uncertain. The CDR3 length is 13 residues. Germline CDR1 and CDR2: SGHNT and YENEEA. V was clipped by 5 bases and J by 1 base, with 8 bases between them. CDR3 region: CASSVPGNTEAFF. DNA of the CDR3: TGTGCCAGCAGCGTCCCGGGGAACACTGAAGCTTTCTTT.

This clonotype was counted many times. The gene calls are TRBV20-1 and TRBJ1-2; D unresolved. Germline V gives CDR1 DFQATT, CDR2 SNEGSKA (reference sequence). V was shortened by 1 base and J by 8 bases, with 8 bases between the two germline ends. This CDR3 has 11 residues. The CDR3 region is CSARAPGGYTF. The CDR3 DNA sequence: TGCAGTGCTAGAGCCCCGGGGGGCTACACCTTC.

The chain couples TRBV29-1 to TRBJ1-3; D is unclear. The CDR3 consists of 12 residues. Germline assignment: CDR1 SQVTM and CDR2 ANQGSEA. Trimming took 5 bases from V and 2 from J, leaving 7 bases between them. The CDR3, as DNA: TGCAGCGTTTCCACACCTGGAAACACCATATATTTT. It is translated as CSVSTPGNTIYF.

The chain uses TRBV11-2 and TRBJ2-1; the D gene is possibly TRBD2 (6 bases). Between the trimmed V and J ends, which lost 3 bases and 3 bases, there was a span of 12 bases. The CDR3 totals 15 residues. CDR1 SGHAT and CDR2 FQNNGV come from the germline V gene. The CDR3 loop reads CASSFYGGYYNEQFF. For the CDR3, the DNA is TGTGCCAGCAGCTTCTACGGGGGTTACTACAATGAGCAGTTCTTC.

The rearrangement joins TRBV9 to TRBJ1-2; a possible D gene is TRBD1 (6 bases). Deletions cut 0 bases from V and 7 bases from J, with 10 bases between. Germline V gene data show CDR1 as SGDLS and CDR2 as YYNGEE. The CDR3 is 13 amino acids. The CDR3 bases are TGTGCCAGCAGCGTAGTGGGGGCAGGTGGCTACACCTTC. Translating it yields CASSVVGAGGYTF.

The rearrangement joins TRBV9 to TRBJ2-7, with a possible D match to TRBD1 (6 bases). CDR3 length: 15 residues. Germline V lookup: CDR1 SGDLS, CDR2 YYNGEE. V was cut by 1 base and J by 3 bases, with 14 bases left in between. The CDR3 loop is CASSVMGDTGYEQYF. CDR3 sequence (DNA): TGTGCCAGCAGCGTAATGGGGGACACCGGCTACGAGCAGTACTTC.

This clonotype was counted many times. This rearrangement joins TRBV7-9 to TRBJ1-1, with D uncertain. V lost 6 bases and J lost 1, with 6 bases in between. This CDR3 has 12 residues. The germline V gene encodes CDR1 SEHNR and CDR2 FQNEAQ (reference sequence). The CDR3 loop reads CASRDRNTEAFF. CDR3 DNA: TGTGCCAGCAGGGACCGGAACACTGAAGCTTTCTTT.

In its sample, this clonotype was seen a few times. The chain joins TRBV20-1 to TRBJ2-1; D is unclear. V was cut by 1 base and J by 0 bases, with 16 bases left in between. Germline V gene sequence: CDR1 DFQATT, CDR2 SNEGSKA (reference sequence). The CDR3 sequence is 17 residues long. In nucleotides, the CDR3 is TGCAGTGCTAGAGCCCTGAATCCGAGCATCTCCTACAATGAGCAGTTCTTC. This sequence encodes CSARALNPSISYNEQFF.